The clone carrying this T cell receptor (beta chain) showed up many times. Its cognate antigen is unknown. TCRdb redid the calling of the 5' RACE reads with MiXCR, one entry per CDR3 protein. The data show about 570,000 distinct CDR3 sequences, roughly 9.9% seen once. The data originate from a study of identical twins. Findings and limits, study-wide: Carriage of fewer insertions was seen in abundant cord blood beta clonotypes, whereas memory repertoires showed none.

The germline gives CDR1 SGHRS, CDR2 YFSETQ. V gave up 5 bases and J gave up 4 bases, with 18 bases separating them. The CDR3 totals 15 residues. The same sample was also used in a study of yellow fever vaccine responses in identical twins.

The TCR comes from a woman younger than 35 in good health. The rearrangement uses TRBV5-1 and TRBJ2-5; D tentatively reads TRBD1 or TRBD2 (5 bases each). Sequenced material: PBMCs. CDR3 DNA sequence: TGCGCCAGCAGGGGAGACAGTTCTGTTCGAGAGACCCAGTACTTC. It is translated as CASRGDSSVRETQYF.